This TCR beta chain originates from a study of blood T cell repertoires in COVID-19. This CDR3 has 14 amino acids. The germline gives CDR1 KGHSH, CDR2 LQKENI. Trimming left V 4 bases short and J 5 bases short, with 13 bases between. In the original workflow: Nucleated cell number was recorded as an estimate derived from reference gene primer amplification. Assay used: immunoSEQ multiplex PCR; TCRdb lists only in-frame clones, some missing. V and J calls and clone size follow that table, whereas D and trimming were derived from the DNA. The sample has approximately 240,000 clones, around 80% seen once.

The J gene is TRBJ2-3, the V gene TRBV18, with a possible D match to TRBD2 (5 bases). Sequencing was performed on peripheral blood. The origin of this receptor is a woman aged 40 to 50 with active or convalescent COVID-19. As DNA, the CDR3 is TGTGCCAGCTCACGGTCAGCGGATGGAGATACGCAGTATTTT. Protein product: CASSRSADGDTQYF.